These 14 T cell receptor beta chains originate from one sample sequenced in a study of T cell changes during pregnancy in multiple sclerosis. Using immunoSEQ multiplex PCR, the repertoire was profiled, and TCRdb retains in-frame clones only, with some absent. Of over 70,000 clones in the sample, about 93% are singletons; the top ten hold around 4.5%. The sequenced sample was peripheral blood, obtained in the first trimester of pregnancy. These receptors all stem from a female donor with multiple sclerosis, enrolled in a pregnancy study.

This chain uses TRBV9 with TRBJ2-7; D may be TRBD1 (5 bases). Germline V lookup: CDR1 SGDLS, CDR2 YYNGEE. The V end lost 0 bases, the J end lost 5 bases, and 15 bases lay between the germline ends. This CDR3 has 15 residues. CDR3 DNA: TGTGCCAGCAGCGTAGAGGGGCAGCCTGACCACGAGCAGTACTTC. Residues: CASSVEGQPDHEQYF.

This chain links TRBV29-1 with TRBJ1-2, with 8 bases fitting TRBD1. This CDR3 has 14 residues. Germline V gives CDR1 SQVTM, CDR2 ANQGSEA. V shed 3 bases, J shed 6 bases, and the junction held 9 bases outside the gene matches. CDR3 bases: TGCAGCGTTGACGAATTGACAGGGGATGATGGCTACACCTTC. This gives the protein CSVDELTGDDGYTF. The full variable domain, completed using reference TRBV29-1 and TRBJ1-2, is SAVISQKPSRDICQRGTSLTIQCQVDSQVTMMFWYRQQPGQSLTLIATANQGSEATYESGFVIDKFPISRPNLTFSTLTVSNMSPEDSSIYLCSVDELTGDDGYTFGSGTRLTVV.

The rearrangement joins TRBV5-1 to TRBJ2-3; 9 bases fit TRBD1. V lost 4 bases, J lost 6 bases, and 9 bases stayed unmatched. The CDR3 has 15 residues. In germline, CDR1 is SGHRS, CDR2 YFSETQ. CDR3 in amino acids: CASSAWDRESDTQYF. The DNA of the CDR3 is TGCGCCAGCAGCGCCTGGGACAGGGAGTCGGATACGCAGTATTTT.

V gene TRBV11-1 combines with J gene TRBJ2-7; the match to TRBD1 covers 9 bases. CDR3 length equals 16 residues. The junction had 9 bases not matched to a gene; V was cut back by 4 bases and J by 2 bases. Germline V gene lookup returns CDR1 SGHAT and CDR2 FQDESV (reference sequence). DNA of the CDR3: TGTGCCAGCAGCTCGGCGGGCACAGGGGGCCCCTACGAGCAGTACTTC. Protein sequence: CASSSAGTGGPYEQYF.

The V call is TRBV7-9, the J call TRBJ1-1; no clear D. The V gene's germline CDR1 is SEHNR and CDR2 FQNEAQ (reference sequence). Trimming took 6 bases from V and 1 from J, leaving 12 bases between them. CDR3 length: 14 amino acids. CDR3 protein: CASSPSKRNTEAFF. DNA for the CDR3: TGTGCCAGCAGTCCTAGTAAGCGGAACACTGAAGCTTTCTTT.

The chain has TRBV6-4 and TRBJ1-6; a possible D gene is TRBD1 (6 bases). The V gene's germline CDR1 is MRHNA and CDR2 SNTAGT. The CDR3 is 13 residues long. The V end lost 3 bases, the J end lost 7 bases, and 7 bases lay between the germline ends. The CDR3 DNA reads as TGTGCCAGCAGTGAAAGGGGGAATTCACCCCTCCACTTT. This codes for CASSERGNSPLHF.

The chain couples TRBV5-4 to TRBJ2-7; 10 nucleotides match TRBD1. The V and J ends lost 6 bases and 4 bases, in that order; junction bases with no gene match: 10. This CDR3 is built from 15 residues. Germline values: CDR1 SGHNT, CDR2 YYREEE (reference sequence). CDR3 in amino acids: CASKNFGTGVYEQYF. In DNA, the CDR3 is TGTGCCAGCAAAAATTTTGGGACAGGGGTATACGAGCAGTACTTC.

The chain carries TRBV6-1 and TRBJ1-5; 8 bases line up with TRBD1. The trim removed 3 bases at V and 6 bases at J, leaving 7 bases unmatched. Germline V gives CDR1 MNHNS, CDR2 SASEGT. The CDR3 runs to 15 residues. CDR3 nucleotide sequence: TGTGCCAGCAGTGATACAGGGGGATATGGTCAGCCCCAGCATTTT. It is translated as CASSDTGGYGQPQHF.

This clone came up once. In nucleotides, the CDR3 is TGTGCCAGCAGCTTAGCGCTGGGGGCCGGGGATGACACTGAAGCTTTCTTT. Its protein product is CASSLALGAGDDTEAFF. The V and J genes are TRBV7-8 and TRBJ1-1, with a weak D call TRBD1 (6 bases). The CDR3 extends over 17 amino acids. The V gene's germline CDR1 is SGHVS and CDR2 FQNEAQ. V was pared by 0 bases and J by 3 bases, with 17 bases between.

On this clone itself: Other DNA sequences in this specimen translate into the identical CDR3. J is TRBJ1-1 and V is TRBV18, with D hard to call. Germline values: CDR1 KGHSH, CDR2 LQKENI. Trimming took off 3 bases at V and 1 base at J, with 6 bases between the two ends. The CDR3 extends over 13 amino acids. The CDR3 DNA sequence: TGTGCCAGCTCACCTGGAGGGAACACTGAAGCTTTCTTT. Translating it yields CASSPGGNTEAFF.

The chain couples TRBV11-2 to TRBJ2-1; D unclear. Germline-derived CDR1 and CDR2 are SGHAT and FQNNGV. Trimming stripped 5 bases from V and 3 bases from J, with 14 bases between. This CDR3 region has 15 residues. CDR3 amino acids: CASSHPGSDYNEQFF. The CDR3 DNA is TGTGCCAGCAGCCATCCCGGGTCAGACTACAATGAGCAGTTCTTC.

V and J are TRBV10-3 and TRBJ1-1, with 8 bases lining up with TRBD1. V was pared by 3 bases and J by 0 bases, with 12 bases of the junction left unmatched. Germline V lookup: CDR1 ENHRY, CDR2 SYGVKD. The CDR3 is made up of 18 amino acids. CDR3 DNA: TGTGCCATCAGTGACCACGACAGGGGAAAGTGGGTGAACACTGAAGCTTTCTTT. Its protein is CAISDHDRGKWVNTEAFF.

The V call is TRBV14, the J call TRBJ1-1, with D perhaps matching TRBD1 (5 bases). CDR3 length: 13 residues. Trimming stripped 1 base from V and 6 bases from J, with 9 bases between. Germline CDR1 and CDR2: SGHDN and FVKESK. The CDR3 bases are TGTGCCAGCAGCCAAGGAGCCAGGGCTGAAGCTTTCTTT. Translating it yields CASSQGARAEAFF.

This clone was detected only once. V is TRBV6-4 and J is TRBJ2-3; weak D call: TRBD2 (6 bases). V lost 2 bases and J lost 4, with 19 bases in between. CDR1 is MRHNA, CDR2 SNTAGT, per germline. The CDR3 spans 17 residues. The DNA of the CDR3 is TGTGCCAGCAGTGACGGCTCGGGGGTGGCGGGGTCAGATACGCAGTATTTT. Its translation: CASSDGSGVAGSDTQYF.